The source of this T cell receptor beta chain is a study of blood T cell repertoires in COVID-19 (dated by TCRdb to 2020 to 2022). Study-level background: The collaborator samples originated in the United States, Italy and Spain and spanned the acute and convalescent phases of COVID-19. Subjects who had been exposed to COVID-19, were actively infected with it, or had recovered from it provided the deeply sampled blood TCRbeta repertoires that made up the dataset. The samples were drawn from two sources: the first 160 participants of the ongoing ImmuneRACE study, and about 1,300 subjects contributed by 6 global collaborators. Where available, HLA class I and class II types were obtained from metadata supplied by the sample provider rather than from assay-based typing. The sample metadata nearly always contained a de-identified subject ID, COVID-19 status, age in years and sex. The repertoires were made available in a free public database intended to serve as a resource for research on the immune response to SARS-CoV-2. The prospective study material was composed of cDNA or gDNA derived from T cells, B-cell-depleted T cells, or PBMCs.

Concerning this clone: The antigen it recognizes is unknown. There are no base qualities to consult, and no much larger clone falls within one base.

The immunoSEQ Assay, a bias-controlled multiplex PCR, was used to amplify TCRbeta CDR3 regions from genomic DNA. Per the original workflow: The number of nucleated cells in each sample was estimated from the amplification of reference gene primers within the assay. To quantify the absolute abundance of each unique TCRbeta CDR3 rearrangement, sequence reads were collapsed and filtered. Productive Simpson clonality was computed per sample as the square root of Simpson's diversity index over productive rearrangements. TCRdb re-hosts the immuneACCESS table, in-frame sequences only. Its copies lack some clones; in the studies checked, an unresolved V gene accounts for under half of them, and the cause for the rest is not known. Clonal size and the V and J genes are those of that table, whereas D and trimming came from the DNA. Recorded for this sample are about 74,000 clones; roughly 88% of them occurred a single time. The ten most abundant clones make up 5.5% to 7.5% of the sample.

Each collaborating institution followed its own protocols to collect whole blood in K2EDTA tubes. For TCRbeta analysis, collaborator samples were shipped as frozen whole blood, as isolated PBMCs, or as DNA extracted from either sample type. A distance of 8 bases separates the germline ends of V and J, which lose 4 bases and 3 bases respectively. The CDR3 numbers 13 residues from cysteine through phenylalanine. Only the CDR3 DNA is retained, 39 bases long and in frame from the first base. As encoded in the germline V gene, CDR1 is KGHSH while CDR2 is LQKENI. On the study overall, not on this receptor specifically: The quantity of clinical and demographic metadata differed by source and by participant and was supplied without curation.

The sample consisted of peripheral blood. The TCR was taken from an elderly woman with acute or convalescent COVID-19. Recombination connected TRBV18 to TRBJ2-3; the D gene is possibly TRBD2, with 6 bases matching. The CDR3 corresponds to CASSRRGTDTQYF. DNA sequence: TGTGCCAGCTCACGGAGGGGAACAGATACGCAGTATTTT.